A single TCR beta chain is shown here with its context. The antigen this receptor binds is unknown. No much larger clone is present one base from it, and per-base qualities are unavailable. This entry comes from a study of regulatory T cells in long-lasting Graves disease (dated by TCRdb to about 2021). Regarding the study in general: In the newly diagnosed Graves' disease group, patients had been taking antithyroid drugs for less than 3 months. The study took place in China and was registered as a clinical trial. A total of about 35 samples underwent TCR sequencing: some 13 from persistent and roughly 20 from newly diagnosed Graves' disease patients. Persistent Graves' disease patients were compared with newly diagnosed Graves' disease patients by peripheral blood TCR sequencing and RNA sequencing.

V and J are truncated by 2 bases and 4 bases respectively, leaving an intervening sequence of 14 bases. Including the terminal cysteine and phenylalanine, the CDR3 comprises 15 residues. The sequence is cut down to CDR3 DNA, 45 bases in frame from base 1. From the germline V gene (reference sequence), CDR1 is DFQATT and CDR2 is SNEGSKA. The sample's time point label, in plain terms: newly diagnosed GD, antithyroid drugs for less than 3 months. For both TCR sequencing and RNA sequencing, RNA was extracted from PBMCs using TRIzol. The diagnosis of Graves' disease followed American Thyroid Association guidelines. The patients came from an endocrinology department in Xi'an, China. From each patient, approximately 9.9 milliliters of peripheral blood was collected into an EDTA anticoagulant tube. PBMCs were isolated by Ficoll Paque Plus density gradient separation without further T cell sorting. An Agilent 2100 Bioanalyzer and agarose gel were used to check RNA quality, while a NanoDrop 2000 measured RNA concentration.

Overall study outcomes, separate from this receptor: Persistent patients shared more public clonotypes among themselves (approximately 2,500) than newly diagnosed patients did (over 950). Sequencing and analysis were restricted to the TCR beta chain. Compared with newly diagnosed patients, patients with persistent Graves' disease had lower TCR Shannon entropy and fewer highly expanded clones, which suggests clonal expansion. The small sample size was acknowledged by the authors as a limitation that may reduce accuracy. Persistent disease showed preferential use of TRBV28, TRBJ1-2 and TRBJ2-5, whereas newly diagnosed disease favored TRBV20-1 and TRBJ2-1. Peripheral blood alone was examined, since thyroid tissue, which constituted the primary lesion, could not be accessed.

To prepare the library, multiplex PCR was applied. Reads for this sample came from an Illumina HiSeq 4000. TCR beta libraries were built with iRepertoire HTBI primers and Arm-PCR amplification of CDR3 regions. Gel purification was performed on PCR products prior to sequencing. Concerning the study's data processing: Gene usage analysis of CDR3 amino acid clonotypes used the approximately 62 TRBV and 14 to 15 TRBJ segments found across samples. COPE and FqMerger were used to merge the filtered high-quality paired reads into contigs. BLAST was used to align contigs to IMGT TRBV, TRBD and TRBJ reference genes, and CDR3 was defined according to IMGT. Any clonotype with a frequency above 0.1% was counted as a highly expanded clone. Repertoire diversity was measured by Shannon entropy, and V-J evenness by the Gini coefficient. A clonotype found in more than one individual was treated as public. In TCRdb, the public reads were trimmed at Q25 with fastp and aligned with MiXCR, with productive beta chains retained. When rows share a CDR3 protein, they turn into one entry using the most common DNA and genes. For this entry, the V and J calls and clone size follow TCRdb and not the study's own pipeline. A total of about 470,000 distinct CDR3 sequences appear in this sample, roughly 17% of them only once. The ten largest clones add up to 9% to 15% of the sample.

In addition, the sample was reused for a study of T cells in Graves' hyperthyroidism and ophthalmopathy. As that second study puts it: Stable Graves' hyperthyroidism was defined as the absence of progression to ophthalmopathy over 18 months of follow-up. The hyperthyroidism patients were between 18 and 65 years old and newly diagnosed, with a disease duration of less than 2 months. Patients with uncontrolled infections, other autoimmune diseases, pregnancy or lactation were excluded. Diagnoses were based on clinical symptoms, serum thyroxine and TRAb, thyroid ultrasound and orbital computed tomography. A first-round RT-PCR of the TCR CDR3 used the HTBI primer set with the Qiagen OneStep RT-PCR kit. Most expanded thyroid clonotypes (frequency above 0.001) were also found in blood, which suggests that blood repertoires may mirror thyroid immune responses. Ophthalmopathy was separated from stable hyperthyroidism by a 13 V-J signature model, with roughly 88% sensitivity and about 81% specificity obtained in cross-validation and 80%/75% obtained in testing. During validation, the model predicted progression to ophthalmopathy a median of around 7 months ahead of onset, with around 71% sensitivity and 72% to 80% specificity. To identify distinguishing TCR V-J signatures, a discovery cohort of about a hundred patients was used, comprising some 45 with Graves' ophthalmopathy and around 57 with stable Graves' hyperthyroidism. Whether ophthalmopathy could be predicted prospectively was tested in an independent validation cohort made up of about 18 hyperthyroidism patients plus 17 patients who later progressed to ophthalmopathy. The 100 or so discovery patients were randomly split 7:3 into training and test sets. In addition, the study compared T-cell repertoires in thyroid tissue and in blood from about 6 Graves' hyperthyroidism patients. After blood sampling, hyperthyroidism patients were treated with methimazole at a starting dose of 30 mg daily, and ophthalmopathy patients were treated with high-dose intravenous methylprednisolone. Libraries were constructed in a second round of multiplex PCR, after which size selection and purification were carried out. Paired-end sequencing of the libraries was performed with 100 bp reads on an Illumina HiSeq2000. SOAPnuke was used to process the raw data, with reads discarded if the reads contained adapters or uncalled bases, had a mean Phred below 15, or lacked an exact constant-primer or identifier match. High-quality paired reads were merged using COPE v1.2.5, and each unique nucleotide sequence was defined as a clonotype. Clonotypes were aligned to IMGT TRBV, TRBD and TRBJ reference segments using MiTCR v1.1. Only V-J combinations with frequency above 0.0001, covering 99% to 99.2% of repertoires, were analysed. The TCS score was defined as the ratio of F50 (clonal expansion) to E x V (chaos), calculated using BLOSUM62-based TCRdist between CDR3 peptides within each V-J. Welch's t-statistics and random forest reduced 500 to 650 V-J features to 13, which were used in a naive Bayes classifier (R e1071). No statistical method was used to set the sample size in advance, and investigators knew the group allocation. According to the paper, TCR Vbeta CDR3 sequencing was carried out on 135 peripheral blood samples, which came from 40 to 45 ophthalmopathy, around 75 hyperthyroidism and roughly 17 progressor patients.

The sequence is built from TRBV20-1 and TRBJ2-2; the D gene is possibly TRBD1 or TRBD2, with 7 bases matching each. The source material was peripheral blood mononuclear cells (PBMCs), sampled at new diagnosis, from a patient treated with antithyroid drugs. This receptor was identified in a man in his forties or fifties with Graves disease. Donor details come from another sample of the same person, matched by shared clones. The nucleotides are TGCAGTGCTAGACACCGGGGGGACAGCACCGGGGAGCTGTTTTTT. It is translated as CSARHRGDSTGELFF.